This TCR beta chain was retrieved from a study of vaccination and CD4 T cells after COVID-19. At the Johns Hopkins FTIC core, DNA taken from cultured CD4+ T cells was sequenced by way of the Oncomine TCR Beta short-read assay. From the PCR reads, TCRdb called clonotypes with MiXCR, one entry per CDR3 protein. Here the sample spans some 16,000 distinct CDR3 sequences, around 72% being singletons. Germline lookup yields CDR1 SNHLY and CDR2 FYNNEI. This CDR3 has 13 amino acids. V gave up 7 bases and J gave up 8 bases, with 14 bases separating them. Treatment denoted: approximately 10-day PBMC culture with coronavirus spike peptide pools or control peptides (ViraFEST assay). Turning to this clonotype: The antigen is unknown.

Study results and limitations: Convalescent patients' clones that were vaccine-specific were spike mono-reactive in 304 of 307 cases.

This material consisted of CD4+ T cells from blood, cultured in vitro, taken after SARS-CoV-2 vaccination. The receptor's source is a human donor who received a COVID-19 vaccine. The chain employs TRBV2 and TRBJ1-4, with a tentative D call TRBD1 (6 bases). The CDR3 spells CASMGARLEKLFF. As DNA, the CDR3 is TGTGCCAGCATGGGGGCCCGGCTAGAAAAACTGTTTTTT.